The 28 T cell receptor beta chains given below trace back to one sample, sequenced in a study of T cell responses to AZD1222 COVID-19 vaccine. Profiling relied on immunoSEQ multiplex PCR, and the TCRdb table lists in-frame clones only, not all of them. This table has about 130,000 clones, about 87% appearing once. The material sequenced was peripheral blood, taken on day 0 of AZD1222 vaccination. The receptors were sampled from an adult in good health.

The chain has TRBV7-9 and TRBJ1-4, with 7 bases that match TRBD1. CDR3 length: 17 amino acids. V shed 3 bases, J shed 7 bases, and the junction held 14 bases outside the gene matches. The germline CDR1 and CDR2 sequences are SEHNR and FQNEAQ (reference sequence). The CDR3 sequence: CASSFGTGNRGSEKLFF. Here the CDR3 DNA reads TGTGCCAGCAGCTTCGGTACCGGGAACAGGGGTAGTGAAAAACTGTTTTTT.

The chain combines TRBV19 with TRBJ2-7; D gene ambiguous. Germline V gives CDR1 LNHDA, CDR2 SQIVND (reference sequence). The CDR3 runs to 13 residues. Trimming stripped 5 bases from V and 0 bases from J, with 8 bases between. Here the CDR3 DNA reads TGTGCCAGTAGTTATACGGTCTCCTACGAGCAGTACTTC. It is translated as CASSYTVSYEQYF.

CDR3 bases: TGTGCCAGCAGCTCGCGAAGGGGACCCACCTACGAGCAGTACTTC. This translates into CASSSRRGPTYEQYF. The chain couples TRBV6-5 to TRBJ2-7; D tentatively fits TRBD1 or TRBD2 (5 bases each). V lost 6 bases to trimming and J lost 2 bases, with 17 bases between them. CDR1 and CDR2 (germline): MNHEY, SVGAGI. The CDR3 runs to 15 residues.

This clone is a singleton in its sample. The J gene is TRBJ2-1, the V gene TRBV10-3, with D perhaps matching TRBD2 (6 bases). V lost 7 bases to trimming and J lost 0 bases, with 10 bases between them. The CDR3 contains 14 residues. In germline, CDR1 is ENHRY, CDR2 SYGVKD. CDR3 DNA: TGTGCCATCACACGGGGGAGCTCCTACAATGAGCAGTTCTTC. Its translation is CAITRGSSYNEQFF.

Turning to this clone: The same CDR3 also results from other DNA sequences found in this sample. V is TRBV3-1 (or the pseudogene TRBV3-2) and J is TRBJ1-5, with D possibly matching TRBD1 (5 bases). Germline V gives CDR1 LGHDT, CDR2 YNNKEL (reference sequence). There are 13 residues in the CDR3. Trimming took off 0 bases at V and 7 bases at J, with 7 bases between the two ends. The CDR3 DNA sequence: TGTGCCAGCAGCCAAGACAGGGTCCAGCCCCAGCATTTT. Translating it yields CASSQDRVQPQHF.

This clone was seen just once. This sequence joins TRBV9 and TRBJ2-7; TRBD1 aligns across 7 bases. The germline CDR1 and CDR2 sequences are SGDLS and YYNGEE. V lost 4 bases, J lost 3 bases, and 7 bases stayed unmatched. The CDR3 is 14 amino acids. The CDR3, as DNA: TGTGCCAGCAGCCCCTCAGGGGGTTTCTACGAGCAGTACTTC. This sequence encodes CASSPSGGFYEQYF.

This chain connects TRBV5-6 to TRBJ2-2; 8 nucleotides match TRBD1. CDR3 length: 16 residues. CDR1 and CDR2 (germline): SGHDT, YYEEEE. The ends lost 5 bases at V and 0 bases at J; junction bases unmatched: 6. CDR3 DNA: TGTGCCAGCAGGGACAGGGACAGTTCGAACACCGGGGAGCTGTTTTTT. Its translation: CASRDRDSSNTGELFF. The variable domain in full, with the rest retrieved from reference TRBV5-6 and TRBJ2-2, is DAGVTQSPTHLIKTRGQQVTLRCSPKSGHDTVSWYQQALGQGPQFIFQYYEEEERQRGNFPDRFSGHQFPNYSSELNVNALLLGDSALYLCASRDRDSSNTGELFFGEGSRLTVL.

V is TRBV25-1 and J is TRBJ2-7, with 9 nucleotides matching TRBD1. V was clipped by 1 base and J by 4 bases; unmatched bases: 8. The CDR3 runs 16 residues. Germline V gives CDR1 MGHDK, CDR2 SYGVNS. The CDR3 reads CASSELGETGGYEQYF. The CDR3 nucleotides are TGTGCCAGCAGTGAATTAGGGGAGACAGGGGGGTACGAGCAGTACTTC.

The rearrangement links TRBV7-2 to TRBJ1-3; no clear D. Germline V gene lookup returns CDR1 SGHTA and CDR2 FQGNSA. V shed 5 bases and J shed 0 bases, with 8 bases lying between them. The CDR3 has 14 residues. CDR3: CASSGQNSGNTIYF. The CDR3 DNA sequence: TGTGCCAGCAGCGGGCAGAACTCTGGAAACACCATATATTTT.

V usage is TRBV20-1 and J usage is TRBJ1-1, with D maybe TRBD1 (6 bases). V lost 3 bases, J lost 5 bases, and 13 bases lay in between. Germline-derived CDR1 and CDR2 are DFQATT and SNEGSKA (reference sequence). The CDR3 runs to 13 residues. Here the CDR3 DNA reads TGCAGTGCTAGTAGGGGGACCAAAACTGAAGCTTTCTTT. Its protein product is CSASRGTKTEAFF.

V and J are TRBV5-8 and TRBJ2-7; TRBD1 might be the D (5 bases). CDR3 length equals 17 residues. Germline V lookup: CDR1 SGHTS, CDR2 YDEGEE. Trimming pared 1 base from V and 4 bases from J, leaving 21 bases between. The CDR3 sequence: CASSLWGTGSNRYEQYF. CDR3 nucleotide sequence: TGTGCCAGCAGCTTGTGGGGAACCGGGTCGAACAGGTACGAGCAGTACTTC. The variable domain in full, with the rest retrieved from reference TRBV5-8 and TRBJ2-7, is EAGVTQSPTHLIKTRGQQATLRCSPISGHTSVYWYQQALGLGLQFLLWYDEGEERNRGNFPPRFSGRQFPNYSSELNVNALELEDSALYLCASSLWGTGSNRYEQYFGPGTRLTVT.

V gene TRBV27 combines with J gene TRBJ1-1; D unresolved. The CDR3 consists of 13 residues. In germline, CDR1 is MNHEY, CDR2 SMNVEV (reference sequence). V dropped 3 bases and J dropped 0 bases, with 5 bases sitting between them. For the CDR3, the DNA is TGTGCCAGCAGTTTGGTAGTGAACACTGAAGCTTTCTTT. Protein product: CASSLVVNTEAFF.

Comments on this clone: A read error may produce the germline difference seen at one junction end. The V and J genes are TRBV11-3 and TRBJ1-6, with no clear D. The germline V gene encodes CDR1 SGHNT and CDR2 YENEEA. This CDR3 has 16 residues. Here the CDR3 reads CASSLARPSHNSPLHF. CDR3 nucleotides: TGTGCCAGCAGCTTAGCAAGACCCTCCCATAATTCACCCCTCCACTTT.

This clone was recorded a few times. The chain uses TRBV13 and TRBJ1-1, with D possibly being TRBD1 (6 bases). Deletions cut 5 bases from V and 5 bases from J, with 15 bases between. Germline V gene lookup returns CDR1 PRHDT and CDR2 FYEKMQ (reference sequence). This CDR3 comprises 14 residues. CDR3: CASSPTGGRTEAFF. The CDR3 coding sequence is TGTGCCAGCAGCCCGACGGGGGGGCGGACTGAAGCTTTCTTT.

A single count supports this clone. This chain joins TRBV4-1 and TRBJ1-6, with D possibly TRBD1 on 5 matching bases. This CDR3 has 18 amino acids. From germline, CDR1 is MGHRA and CDR2 YSYEKL. V lost 1 base and J 7 bases, leaving 20 bases between the germline ends. Here the CDR3 reads CASSQVAAGGVWNSPLHF. CDR3 DNA sequence: TGCGCCAGCAGCCAAGTGGCCGCGGGGGGAGTTTGGAATTCACCCCTCCACTTT.

The chain has TRBV11-2 and TRBJ2-7; 7 bases match TRBD2. In germline, CDR1 is SGHAT, CDR2 FQNNGV. This CDR3 contains 13 residues. The V and J ends lost 5 bases and 0 bases, in that order; junction bases with no gene match: 1. CDR3 sequence reads: CASSRGDSYEQYF. CDR3 nucleotide sequence: TGTGCCAGCAGCCGGGGGGACTCCTACGAGCAGTACTTC. Drawing the rest from reference TRBV11-2 and TRBJ2-7, the complete variable domain is EAGVAQSPRYKIIEKRQSVAFWCNPISGHATLYWYQQILGQGPKLLIQFQNNGVVDDSQLPKDRFSAERLKGVDSTLKIQPAKLEDSAVYLCASSRGDSYEQYFGPGTRLTVT.

The chain carries TRBV6-5 and TRBJ1-2; no clear D. Germline CDR1 reads MNHEY; CDR2 reads SVGAGI. The CDR3 runs to 12 residues. Trimming took 6 bases from V and 5 from J, leaving 10 bases between them. In nucleotides, the CDR3 is TGTGCCAGCAGCGGCGAGGGATATGGCTACACCTTC. The encoded protein is CASSGEGYGYTF.

The rearrangement joins TRBV5-1 to TRBJ2-2, with D perhaps matching TRBD1 (5 bases). The germline V gene encodes CDR1 SGHRS and CDR2 YFSETQ. V dropped 2 bases and J dropped 6 bases, with 14 bases sitting between them. CDR3 length: 15 amino acids. This CDR3 reads CASSFRAVTAGELFF. The CDR3, as DNA: TGCGCCAGCAGCTTCCGGGCCGTGACAGCCGGGGAGCTGTTTTTT.

This clone is termed large. This chain connects TRBV6-4 to TRBJ2-3; 7 bases fit TRBD1. Germline V gene data show CDR1 as MRHNA and CDR2 as SNTAGT. The V gene end was trimmed by 0 bases and the J gene end by 4 bases; junction bases not matched to a gene: 4. The CDR3 covers 15 residues. The CDR3 nucleotides are TGTGCCAGCAGTGACTCCACAGGGGAAGCAGATACGCAGTATTTT. As protein: CASSDSTGEADTQYF.

The rearrangement uses TRBV20-1 and TRBJ2-1; no clear D gene. Trimming left V 6 bases short and J 8 bases short, with 11 bases between. Germline-derived CDR1 and CDR2 are DFQATT and SNEGSKA (reference sequence). The CDR3 is made up of 11 amino acids. The CDR3: CSATEGHEQFF. CDR3 nucleotide sequence: TGCAGTGCGACGGAAGGTCATGAGCAGTTCTTC.

This chain links TRBV28 with TRBJ2-6; perhaps TRBD2 as D (6 bases). The CDR3 covers 16 residues. The V end was cut by 6 bases, the J end by 0 bases, with 12 bases between. Germline V gene data show CDR1 as MDHEN and CDR2 as SYDVKM. The CDR3 sequence is CASRPGGDSGANVLTF. CDR3 nucleotide sequence: TGTGCCAGCAGACCCGGGGGAGACTCTGGGGCCAACGTCCTGACTTTC. Together with reference TRBV28 and TRBJ2-6, the CDR3 gives the full variable domain: DVKVTQSSRYLVKRTGEKVFLECVQDMDHENMFWYRQDPGLGLRLIYFSYDVKMKEKGDIPEGYSVSREKKERFSLILESASTNQTSMYLCASRPGGDSGANVLTFGAGSRLTVL.

The chain has TRBV4-2 and TRBJ2-3, with 14 positions matching TRBD2. Germline-derived CDR1 and CDR2 are LGHNA and YNFKEQ. V trimming: 0 bases; J trimming: 0 bases; junction bases outside the gene matches: 8. The CDR3 totals 20 residues. CDR3 coding DNA: TGTGCCAGCAGCCAAGAAGGACTAGCGGGAGGATTGGCTAGCACAGATACGCAGTATTTT. It codes for CASSQEGLAGGLASTDTQYF.

The gene calls are TRBV5-1 and TRBJ2-1; no clear D. The V end was cut by 3 bases, the J end by 0 bases, with 7 bases between. This CDR3 is 14 amino acids long. Germline values: CDR1 SGHRS, CDR2 YFSETQ. The CDR3 loop reads CASSWGSSYNEQFF. The CDR3 region has the DNA TGCGCCAGCAGCTGGGGAAGCTCCTACAATGAGCAGTTCTTC.

This clone came up once. The chain combines TRBV9 with TRBJ1-2; no reliable D call. Germline CDR1 is SGDLS and CDR2 is YYNGEE. V was shortened by 0 bases and J by 3 bases, with 3 bases between the two germline ends. This CDR3 is built from 12 residues. CDR3 sequence (DNA): TGTGCCAGCAGCGTAGTGGACTATGGCTACACCTTC. Translating it yields CASSVVDYGYTF.

Concerning this clone: This same CDR3 is encoded by further DNA sequences in the sample. CDR3 sequence: CAWSVPGGNQPQHF. For the CDR3, the DNA is TGTGCCTGGAGTGTACCTGGGGGCAATCAGCCCCAGCATTTT. The gene calls are TRBV30 and TRBJ1-5; D is undetermined. CDR1 and CDR2 from the germline V gene are GTSNPN and SVGIG (reference sequence). V gave up 0 bases and J gave up 2 bases, with 8 bases separating them. The CDR3 has 14 amino acids.

This chain connects TRBV7-2 to TRBJ1-2; the match to TRBD1 covers 9 bases. Per germline, CDR1 SGHTA and CDR2 FQGNSA. V gave up 3 bases and J gave up 2 bases; unmatched junction bases: 4. CDR3 length: 15 residues. The CDR3 region is CASSLGTGKNYGYTF. As DNA, the CDR3 is TGTGCCAGCAGCTTGGGGACAGGGAAGAACTATGGCTACACCTTC.

The V and J genes are TRBV25-1 and TRBJ1-1; D is possibly TRBD1 (5 bases). V was cut by 8 bases and J by 11 bases, with 15 bases left in between. Germline CDR1 and CDR2: MGHDK and SYGVNS. The CDR3 has 11 residues. CDR3 sequence reads: CASGLGEFAFF. DNA of the CDR3: TGTGCCAGCGGCCTAGGGGAATTCGCTTTCTTT. The full variable domain, rest sourced from reference TRBV25-1 and TRBJ1-1, is EADIYQTPRYLVIGTGKKITLECSQTMGHDKMYWYQQDPGMELHLIHYSYGVNSTEKGDLSSESTVSRIRTEHFPLTLESARPSHTSQYLCASGLGEFAFFGQGTRLTVV.

The gene calls are TRBV3-1 (or the pseudogene TRBV3-2) and TRBJ2-1; D unresolved. Trimming took off 4 bases at V and 2 bases at J, with 12 bases between the two ends. The CDR3 has 15 residues. Germline V gene lookup returns CDR1 LGHDT and CDR2 YNNKEL (reference sequence). The CDR3 region is CASSLKRVAYNEQFF. In DNA, the CDR3 is TGTGCCAGCAGCCTCAAACGGGTCGCCTACAATGAGCAGTTCTTC.